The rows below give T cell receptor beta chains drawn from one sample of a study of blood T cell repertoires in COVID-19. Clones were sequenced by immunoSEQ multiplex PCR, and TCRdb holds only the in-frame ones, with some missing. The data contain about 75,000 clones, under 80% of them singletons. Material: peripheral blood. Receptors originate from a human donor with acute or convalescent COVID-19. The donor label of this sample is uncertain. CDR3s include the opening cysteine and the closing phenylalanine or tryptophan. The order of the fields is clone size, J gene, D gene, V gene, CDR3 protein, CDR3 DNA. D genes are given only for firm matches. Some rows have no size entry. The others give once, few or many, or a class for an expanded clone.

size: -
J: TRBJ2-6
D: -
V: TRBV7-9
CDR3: CASSLDGAPGANVLTF
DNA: TGTGCCAGCAGCTTAGACGGAGCCCCGGGGGCCAACGTCCTGACTTTC

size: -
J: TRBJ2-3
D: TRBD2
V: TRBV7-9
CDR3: CASSFGGGRADTQYF
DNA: TGTGCCAGCAGCTTTGGCGGGGGTAGAGCAGATACGCAGTATTTT

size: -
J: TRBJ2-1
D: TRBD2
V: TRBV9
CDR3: CASSVGLAGPYNEQFF
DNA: TGTGCCAGCAGCGTAGGACTAGCGGGCCCCTACAATGAGCAGTTCTTC

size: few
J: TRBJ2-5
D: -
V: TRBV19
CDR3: CASSRGVVYQETQYF
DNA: TGTGCCAGTAGTAGGGGGGTAGTGTACCAAGAGACCCAGTACTTC

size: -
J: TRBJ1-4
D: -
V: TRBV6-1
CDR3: CASSESGTRTNEKLFF
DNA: TGTGCCAGCAGTGAATCCGGGACAAGGACTAATGAAAAACTGTTTTTT

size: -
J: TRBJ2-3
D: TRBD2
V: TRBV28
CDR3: CASTGLAGPTDTQYF
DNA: TGTGCCAGCACCGGACTAGCGGGACCTACAGATACGCAGTATTTT

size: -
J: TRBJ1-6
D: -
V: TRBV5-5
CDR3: CASSYREGNSPLHF
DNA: TGTGCCAGCAGCTACAGGGAGGGTAATTCACCCCTCCACTTT

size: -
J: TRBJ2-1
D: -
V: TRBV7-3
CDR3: CASSPARTTSYNEQFF
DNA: TGTGCCAGCAGCCCCGCTCGGACTACCTCCTACAATGAGCAGTTCTTC

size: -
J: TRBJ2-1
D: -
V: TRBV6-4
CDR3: CASSDVEGNEQFF
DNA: TGTGCCAGCAGTGACGTGGAGGGCAATGAGCAGTTCTTC

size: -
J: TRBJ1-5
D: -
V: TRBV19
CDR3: CASSSGTQHF
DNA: TGTGCCAGTAGTTCCGGGACCCAGCATTTT

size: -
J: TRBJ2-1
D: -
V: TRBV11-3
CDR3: CASSLGQSYNEQFF
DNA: TGTGCCAGCAGCTTAGGACAAAGTTACAATGAGCAGTTCTTC

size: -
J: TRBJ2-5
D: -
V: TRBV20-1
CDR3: CSAIPQETQYF
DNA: TGCAGTGCTATCCCTCAAGAGACCCAGTACTTC

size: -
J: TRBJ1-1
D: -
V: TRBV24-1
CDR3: CATSNAVGQNTEAFF
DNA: TGTGCCACCAGTAACGCAGTGGGGCAGAACACTGAAGCTTTCTTT

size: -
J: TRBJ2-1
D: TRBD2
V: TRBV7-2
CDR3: CASSLASGGAHEQFF
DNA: TGTGCCAGCAGCTTAGCTAGCGGGGGGGCCCATGAGCAGTTCTTC

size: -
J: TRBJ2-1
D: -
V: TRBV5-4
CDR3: CASSTNRVSDEQFF
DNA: TGTGCCAGCAGCACTAACAGGGTCTCCGATGAGCAGTTCTTC

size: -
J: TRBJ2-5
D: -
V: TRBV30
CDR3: CAWSVGRGETQYF
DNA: TGTGCCTGGAGTGTAGGCAGGGGTGAGACCCAGTACTTC

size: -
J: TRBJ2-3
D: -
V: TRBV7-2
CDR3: CASSPNTDTQYF
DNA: TGTGCCAGCAGCCCTAACACAGATACGCAGTATTTT